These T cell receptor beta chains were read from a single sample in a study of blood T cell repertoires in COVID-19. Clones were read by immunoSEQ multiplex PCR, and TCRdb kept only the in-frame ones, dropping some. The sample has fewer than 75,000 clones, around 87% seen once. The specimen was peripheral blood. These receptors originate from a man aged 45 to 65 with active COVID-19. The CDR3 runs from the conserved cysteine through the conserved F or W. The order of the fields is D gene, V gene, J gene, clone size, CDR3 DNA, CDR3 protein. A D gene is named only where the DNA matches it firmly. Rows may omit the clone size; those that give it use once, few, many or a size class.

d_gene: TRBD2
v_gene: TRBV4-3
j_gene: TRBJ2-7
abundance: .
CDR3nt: TGCGCCAGCAGCCAAGACCCCCTAGCGGAATCCTACGAGCAGTACTTC
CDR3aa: CASSQDPLAESYEQYF

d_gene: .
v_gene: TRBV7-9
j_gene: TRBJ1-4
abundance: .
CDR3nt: TGTGCCAGCACCGACGGATGGGGGGCAACTAATGAAAAACTGTTTTTT
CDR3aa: CASTDGWGATNEKLFF

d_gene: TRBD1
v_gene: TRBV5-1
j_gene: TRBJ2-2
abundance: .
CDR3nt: TGCGCCAGCAGCTCGGACAGGGTAACCGGGGAGCTGTTTTTT
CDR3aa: CASSSDRVTGELFF

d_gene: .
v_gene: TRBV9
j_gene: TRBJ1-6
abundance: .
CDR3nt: TGTGCCAGCAGCGACAGTACTAATTCACCCCTCCACTTT
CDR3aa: CASSDSTNSPLHF

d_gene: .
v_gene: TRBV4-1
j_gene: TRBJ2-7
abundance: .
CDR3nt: TGCGCCAGCAGTCGGTTGGGTATGGGGAGCTCCTACGAGCAGTACTTC
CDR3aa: CASSRLGMGSSYEQYF

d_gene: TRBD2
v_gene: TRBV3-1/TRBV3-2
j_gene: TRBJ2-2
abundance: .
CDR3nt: TGTGCCAGCAGCCAAGGACTAGCGGCGAACACCGGGGAGCTGTTTTTT
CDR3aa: CASSQGLAANTGELFF

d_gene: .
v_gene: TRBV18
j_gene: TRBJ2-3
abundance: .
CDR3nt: TGTGCCAGCTCCCCCATCGGAGGCTTCACAGATACGCAGTATTTT
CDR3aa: CASSPIGGFTDTQYF

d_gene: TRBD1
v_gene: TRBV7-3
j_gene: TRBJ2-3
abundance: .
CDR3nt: TGTGCCAGCAGCTCACCGACAGGGAGCACAGATACGCAGTATTTT
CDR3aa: CASSSPTGSTDTQYF

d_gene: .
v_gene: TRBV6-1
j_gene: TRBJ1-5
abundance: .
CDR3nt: TGTGCCAGCAGTGAACCGGGACACCTAGAAAATCAGCCCCAGCATTTT
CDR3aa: CASSEPGHLENQPQHF

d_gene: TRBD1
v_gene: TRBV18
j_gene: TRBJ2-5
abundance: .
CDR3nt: TGTGCCAGCTCACCACCTATTGCAGGGGGCCAGTACCAAGAGACCCAGTACTTC
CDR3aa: CASSPPIAGGQYQETQYF

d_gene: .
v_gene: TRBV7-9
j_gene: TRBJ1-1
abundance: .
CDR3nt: TGTGCCAGCAGCACCGCAGATGCAAATGGCACTGAAGCTTTCTTT
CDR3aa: CASSTADANGTEAFF

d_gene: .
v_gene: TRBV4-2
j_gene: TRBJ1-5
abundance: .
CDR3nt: TGTGCCAGCAGCCAGACAGCGAGCAATCAGCCCCAGCATTTT
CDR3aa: CASSQTASNQPQHF

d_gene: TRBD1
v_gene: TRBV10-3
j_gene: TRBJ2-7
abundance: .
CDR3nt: TGTGCCATCAGTACCGTATGGGACAGGGGGCTATATGAGCAGTACTTC
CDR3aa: CAISTVWDRGLYEQYF

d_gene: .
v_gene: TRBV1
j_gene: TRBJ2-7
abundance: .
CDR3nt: TGCACCAGCAGCCTGAAACACGGGATCCTGGGGGAGCAGTACTTC
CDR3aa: CTSSLKHGILGEQYF

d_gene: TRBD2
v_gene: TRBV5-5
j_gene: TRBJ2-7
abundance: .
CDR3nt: TGTGCCAGCAGCCTACGTGGTATGTCTAGCGGCGTATACGAGCAGTACTTC
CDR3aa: CASSLRGMSSGVYEQYF

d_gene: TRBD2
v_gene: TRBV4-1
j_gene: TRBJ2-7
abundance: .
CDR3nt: TGCGCCAGCAGCCCACTAGCGGGGAGGGACAAAGACTACGAGCAGTACTTC
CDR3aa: CASSPLAGRDKDYEQYF

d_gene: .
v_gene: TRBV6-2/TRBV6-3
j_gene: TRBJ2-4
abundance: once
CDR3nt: TGTGCCAGCAGTCGGTCCCGGGACATTCAGTACTTC
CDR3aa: CASSRSRDIQYF

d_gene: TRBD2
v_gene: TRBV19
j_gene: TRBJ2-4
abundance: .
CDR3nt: TGTGCCAGTACATATAGCGGGAGCGGGTATGCCAAAAACATTCAGTACTTC
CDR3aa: CASTYSGSGYAKNIQYF

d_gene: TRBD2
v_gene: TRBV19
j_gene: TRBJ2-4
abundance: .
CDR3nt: TGTGCCAGTAGTATGACTAGCGGGAGTATGGACATTCAGTACTTC
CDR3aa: CASSMTSGSMDIQYF

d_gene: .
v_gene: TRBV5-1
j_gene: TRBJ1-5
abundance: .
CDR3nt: TGCGCCAGCAGCCCGGGGAGCGGTCAGCCCCAGCATTTT
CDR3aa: CASSPGSGQPQHF

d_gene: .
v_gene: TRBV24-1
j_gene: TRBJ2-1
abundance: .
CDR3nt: TGTGCCACCAGGAACAGGGTCGATGAGCAGTTCTTC
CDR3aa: CATRNRVDEQFF

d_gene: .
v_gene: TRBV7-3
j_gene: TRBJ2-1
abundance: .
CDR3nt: TGTGCCAGCAGCTTCGAAAGCGGCGGGGATGAGCAGTTCTTC
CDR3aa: CASSFESGGDEQFF

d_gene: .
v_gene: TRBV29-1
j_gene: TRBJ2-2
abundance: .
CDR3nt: TGCAGCGTTGAAAGAGGGCGCTCGAACACCGGGGAGCTGTTTTTT
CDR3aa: CSVERGRSNTGELFF

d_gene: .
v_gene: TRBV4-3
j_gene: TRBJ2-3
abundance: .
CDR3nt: TGCGCCAGCAGCCAAGATGGGGGGACGGTCACAGATACGCAGTATTTT
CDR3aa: CASSQDGGTVTDTQYF

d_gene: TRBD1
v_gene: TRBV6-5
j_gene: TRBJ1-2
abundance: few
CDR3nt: TGTGCCAGCAGTATCTCAAACGGACAGGGGAGAGGCTACACCTTC
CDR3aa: CASSISNGQGRGYTF

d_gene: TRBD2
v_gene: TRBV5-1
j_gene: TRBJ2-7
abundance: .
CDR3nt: TGCGCCAGCAGCTCTACAGGCGGCCAAGCGGGGGGAGTCTACGAGCAGTACTTC
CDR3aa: CASSSTGGQAGGVYEQYF

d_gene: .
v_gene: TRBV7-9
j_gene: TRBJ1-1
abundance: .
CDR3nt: TGTGCCAGCAGCTTCCAGGACTTAAGGACTGAAGCTTTCTTT
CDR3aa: CASSFQDLRTEAFF

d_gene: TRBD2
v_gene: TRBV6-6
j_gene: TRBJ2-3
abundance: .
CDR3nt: TGTGCCAGCAGCCTAGCGGAGGCAGATACGCAGTATTTT
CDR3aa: CASSLAEADTQYF

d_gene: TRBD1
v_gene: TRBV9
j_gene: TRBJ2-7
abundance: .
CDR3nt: TGTGCCAGCAGCGGACAGGGGGCGCAAGAGCAGTACTTC
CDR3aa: CASSGQGAQEQYF

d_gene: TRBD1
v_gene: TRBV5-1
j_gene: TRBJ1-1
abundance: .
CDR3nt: TGCGCCAGCAGCCCGATCCAGGGACAGGGTGGGGACACTGAAGCTTTCTTT
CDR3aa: CASSPIQGQGGDTEAFF

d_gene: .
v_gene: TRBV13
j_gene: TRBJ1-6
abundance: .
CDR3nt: TGTGCCAGCAGCTCCATTCCCCGGGATTCACCCCTCCACTTT
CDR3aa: CASSSIPRDSPLHF

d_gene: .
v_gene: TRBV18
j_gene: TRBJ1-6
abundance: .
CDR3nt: TGTGCCAGCTCACAAGGGGGGGGTAATTCACCCCTCCACTTT
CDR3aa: CASSQGGGNSPLHF

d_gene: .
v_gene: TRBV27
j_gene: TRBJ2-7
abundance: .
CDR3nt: TGTGCCAGCAGTCTCGCGGGTTACGAGCAGTACTTC
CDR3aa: CASSLAGYEQYF

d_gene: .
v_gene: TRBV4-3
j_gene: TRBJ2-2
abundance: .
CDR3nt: TGCGCCAGCAGCCAAGCGGGAGCGAGGAACACCGGGGAGCTGTTTTTT
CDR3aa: CASSQAGARNTGELFF

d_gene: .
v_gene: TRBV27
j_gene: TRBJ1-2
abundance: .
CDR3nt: TGTGCCAGCAGTTCCTTAACAGGTGCCCGCTATGGCTACACCTTC
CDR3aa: CASSSLTGARYGYTF

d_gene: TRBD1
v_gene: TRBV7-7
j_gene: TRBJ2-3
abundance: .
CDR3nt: TGTGCCAGCAGCTTATACCAGCCGGGACAGGGGGCCACAGATACGCAGTATTTT
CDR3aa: CASSLYQPGQGATDTQYF

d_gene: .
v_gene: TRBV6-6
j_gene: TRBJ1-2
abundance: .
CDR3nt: TGTGCCAGCAGTTACCCGGGGGTATCGCATGGCTACACCTTC
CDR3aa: CASSYPGVSHGYTF

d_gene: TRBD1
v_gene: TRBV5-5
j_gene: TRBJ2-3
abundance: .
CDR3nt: TGTGCCAGCAGCTTGGTAGGGACAGGGCCCACAGATACGCAGTATTTT
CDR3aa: CASSLVGTGPTDTQYF

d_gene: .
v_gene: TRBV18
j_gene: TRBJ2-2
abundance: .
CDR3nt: TGTGCCAGCTCCCGACAGGTTTCGACCGGGGAGCTGTTTTTT
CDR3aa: CASSRQVSTGELFF

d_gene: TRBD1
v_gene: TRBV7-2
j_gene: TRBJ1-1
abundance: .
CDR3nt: TGTGCCAGCAGCACCGGACAGGGACCTCAAGCTTTCTTT
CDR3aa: CASSTGQGPQAFF

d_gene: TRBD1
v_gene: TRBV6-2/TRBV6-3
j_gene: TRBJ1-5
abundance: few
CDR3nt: TGTGCCAGCAGTTCCGACAGGGCGGGAAATCAGCCCCAGCATTTT
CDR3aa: CASSSDRAGNQPQHF

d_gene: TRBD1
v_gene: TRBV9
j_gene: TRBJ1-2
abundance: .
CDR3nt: TGTGCCAGCAGCCCATTGACAGGGGGCGGTTTTGGCTACACCTTC
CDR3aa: CASSPLTGGGFGYTF

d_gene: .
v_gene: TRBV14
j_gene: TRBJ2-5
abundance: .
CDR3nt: TGTGCCAGCAGCCAGCCCCAGGGTGCGGAGACCCAGTACTTC
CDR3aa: CASSQPQGAETQYF

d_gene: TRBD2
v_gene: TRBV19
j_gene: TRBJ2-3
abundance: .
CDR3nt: TGTGCCAGTATGGCCGGGACTAGCGGGGATACGCAGTATTTT
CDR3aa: CASMAGTSGDTQYF

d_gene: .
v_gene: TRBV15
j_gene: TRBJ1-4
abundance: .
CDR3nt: TGTGCCACCAGCAGAGTCCTCAGGGAAAAACTGTTTTTT
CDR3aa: CATSRVLREKLFF

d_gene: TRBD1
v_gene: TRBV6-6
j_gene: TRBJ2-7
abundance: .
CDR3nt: TGTGCCAGCAGCCGACAGGGCAGCGAACGCGAGCAGTACTTC
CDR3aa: CASSRQGSEREQYF

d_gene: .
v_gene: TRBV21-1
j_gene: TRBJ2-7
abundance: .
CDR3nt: TGTGCCAGTGGGGAGCCCTCGGACGAGGCTCCGCACGAGCAGTACTTC
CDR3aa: CASGEPSDEAPHEQYF

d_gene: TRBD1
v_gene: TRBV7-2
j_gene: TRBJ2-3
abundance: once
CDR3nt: TGTGCCAGCACCCCCCCCCGGACAGGGGCGGGAGATACGCAGTATTTT
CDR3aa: CASTPPRTGAGDTQYF

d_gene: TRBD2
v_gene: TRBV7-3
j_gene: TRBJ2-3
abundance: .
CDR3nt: TGTGCCAGCAGCTCCCGACTAGCGGGAGGGTTTGATACGCAGTATTTT
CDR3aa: CASSSRLAGGFDTQYF

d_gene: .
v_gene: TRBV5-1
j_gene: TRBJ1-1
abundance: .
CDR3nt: TGCGCCAGCAGCCCCGGATCAGGGCTGAACACTGAAGCTTTCTTT
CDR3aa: CASSPGSGLNTEAFF

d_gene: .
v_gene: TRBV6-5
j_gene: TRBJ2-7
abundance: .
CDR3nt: TGTGCCAGCAGTTACTCACTACACTACGAGCAGTACTTC
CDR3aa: CASSYSLHYEQYF

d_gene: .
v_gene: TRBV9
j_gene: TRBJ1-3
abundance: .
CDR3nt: TGTGCCAGCAGCGTAGATAAGGGGTTGGGGAAGGTCACTGGAAACACCATATATTTT
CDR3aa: CASSVDKGLGKVTGNTIYF

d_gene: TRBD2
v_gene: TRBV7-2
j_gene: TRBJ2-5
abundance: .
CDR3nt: TGTGCCAGCAGCTTCGGAAGACTAGCGGGGGGGCAAGAGACCCAGTACTTC
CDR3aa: CASSFGRLAGGQETQYF

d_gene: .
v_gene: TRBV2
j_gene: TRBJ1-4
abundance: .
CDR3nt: TGTGCCAGCTATAATGAAAAACTGTTTTTT
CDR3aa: CASYNEKLFF

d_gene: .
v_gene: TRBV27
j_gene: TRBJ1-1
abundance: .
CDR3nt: TGTGCCAGCAGGAGTGGGGCAGGGAGGTTGTCGGAAGCTTTCTTT
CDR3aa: CASRSGAGRLSEAFF

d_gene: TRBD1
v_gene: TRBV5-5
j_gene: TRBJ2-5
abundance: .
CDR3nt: TGTGCCAGCAGCTTCAGACAGGGTGAGGAGACCCAGTACTTC
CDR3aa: CASSFRQGEETQYF

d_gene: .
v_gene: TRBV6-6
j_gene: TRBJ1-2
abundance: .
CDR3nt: TGTGCCAGCAGTTCCGGACAGTGGGCTGGCTACACCTTC
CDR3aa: CASSSGQWAGYTF

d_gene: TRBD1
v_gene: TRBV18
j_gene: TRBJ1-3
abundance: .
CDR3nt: TGTGCCAGCTCACCAAACCGGGACAGGATACAATTCTCTGGAAACACCATATATTTT
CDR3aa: CASSPNRDRIQFSGNTIYF

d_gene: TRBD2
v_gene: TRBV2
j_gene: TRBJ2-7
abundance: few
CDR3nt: TGTGCCAGCAGTGGACTAGCGGGAGGCCAGGAGCAGTACTTC
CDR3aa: CASSGLAGGQEQYF